Given below is one T cell receptor (beta chain) in context. This entry is derived from a study of blood T cell repertoires in COVID-19. As for the study in general: From the United States, Italy and Spain came samples of acute and convalescent COVID-19. Sample material is recorded as cDNA or gDNA derived from T cells, B-cell-depleted T cells, or PBMCs.

CDR3 length: 12 residues. The germline V gene encodes CDR1 SQVTM and CDR2 ANQGSEA. J gave up 2 bases and V 6 bases, and 1 base lay outside the gene matches. In the original analysis: Amplification from reference gene primers served as the basis for estimated nucleated cell counts. Some clones are missing from TCRdb's copy, which holds only in-frame ones; the method was immunoSEQ multiplex PCR. For V, J and clone size, that table is used; D and trimming come from the DNA. The sample lists under 15,000 clones; about 83% were seen once. The clonotype originates from a man aged 35 to 55 with active or convalescent COVID-19. Sequencing was done on a sample of peripheral blood. The gene calls are TRBV29-1 and TRBJ1-3; TRBD1 agrees at 7 bases. The CDR3 reads CSVQGAGNTIYF. CDR3 sequence (DNA): TGCAGCGTCCAGGGGGCTGGAAACACCATATATTTT.